The entry below describes one TCR beta chain. This sample was included in a study of blood T cell repertoires in COVID-19. V was cut by 0 bases and J by 2 bases, with 11 bases left in between. From germline, CDR1 is SGHVS and CDR2 FNYEAQ. This CDR3 has 16 residues. Produced via immunoSEQ multiplex PCR; TCRdb's table is partial and in-frame only. Altogether 110,000 to 150,000 clones are present, around 76% being singletons, with the ten largest covering 4.2%. The sample taken for sequencing was peripheral blood. The chain recombines TRBV7-6 with TRBJ2-1; D not certain. The origin of this receptor is a man aged 55-75 years with acute or convalescent COVID-19. CDR3 sequence (DNA): TGTGCCAGCAGCTTAGCGTCTCCTGGCACCTACAATGAGCAGTTCTTC. It specifies CASSLASPGTYNEQFF.